These 30 T cell receptor beta chains share one sample of origin, sequenced in a study of shared T cell receptors in the human thymus. Some clones are missing from TCRdb's copy, which holds only in-frame ones; the method was immunoSEQ multiplex PCR. In the table there are around 340,000 clones, approximately 95% of which are singletons. Sequenced: thymocytes. The receptor source for this set is a human donor.

The sample holds one count of this clone. V and J are TRBV18 and TRBJ2-5; 8 nucleotides align to TRBD1. Germline lookup yields CDR1 KGHSH and CDR2 LQKENI. Losses at the gene ends were 5 bases for V and 5 bases for J; bases not matched to a gene: 10. This CDR3 region has 15 residues. This CDR3 is CASSSSDRVVETQYF. The CDR3 DNA follows: TGTGCCAGCTCATCCTCGGACAGGGTGGTGGAGACCCAGTACTTC.

The V and J genes are TRBV30 and TRBJ2-2; a weak D match, TRBD1 (5 bases). The CDR3 length is 10 residues. V was shortened by 3 bases and J by 10 bases, with 6 bases between the two germline ends. CDR1 is GTSNPN, CDR2 SVGIG, per germline (reference sequence). The CDR3 coding sequence is TGTGCCTGGAGGGGGCCGGAGCTGTTTTTT. As protein: CAWRGPELFF. Complete variable domain (other parts from reference TRBV30 and TRBJ2-2): SQTIHQWPATLVQPVGSPLSLECTVEGTSNPNLYWYRQAAGRGLQLLFYSVGIGQISSEVPQNLSASRPQDRQFILSSKKLLLSDSGFYLCAWRGPELFFGEGSRLTVL.

The V and J genes are TRBV5-5 and TRBJ2-6; 8 bases match TRBD1. CDR1 SGHKS and CDR2 YYEKEE come from the germline V gene (reference sequence). After removal of 4 bases from V and 5 bases from J, the junction contained 14 bases not matched to a gene. The CDR3 extends over 18 amino acids. The CDR3 region is CASSLHGQGARWANVLTF. The CDR3, as DNA: TGTGCCAGCAGCCTTCATGGACAGGGCGCGAGATGGGCCAACGTCCTGACTTTC.

The V call is TRBV27, the J call TRBJ1-5, with D unclear. The CDR3 length is 15 residues. The ends were cut back, 8 bases at V and 0 bases at J, with 14 bases in the middle. The V gene's germline CDR1 is MNHEY and CDR2 SMNVEV (reference sequence). CDR3 sequence: CASGGSGPSNQPQHF. The CDR3 coding sequence is TGTGCCAGCGGTGGAAGCGGGCCTAGCAATCAGCCCCAGCATTTT.

This rearrangement joins TRBV5-4 to TRBJ2-7; unclear D gene. The CDR3 contains 18 residues. Germline V lookup: CDR1 SGHNT, CDR2 YYREEE (reference sequence). V lost 5 bases to trimming and J lost 4 bases, with 28 bases between them. The CDR3 DNA reads TGTGCCAGCAGTTATAGGGTCCGTCTTACACCCATTGATTACGAGCAGTACTTC. It specifies CASSYRVRLTPIDYEQYF.

This chain links TRBV6-6 with TRBJ1-2; D uncertain. V was shortened by 5 bases and J by 8 bases, with 21 bases between the two germline ends. The V gene's germline CDR1 is MNHNY and CDR2 SVGAGI (reference sequence). There are 15 residues in the CDR3. The CDR3 bases are TGTGCCAGCAGTCAGGACCCGGACGAGTGTCAAGGCTACACCTTC. Its translation is CASSQDPDECQGYTF.

This clone was seen only once. V usage is TRBV11-3 and J usage is TRBJ2-7; D ambiguous. Germline CDR1 is SGHNT and CDR2 is YENEEA. With 5 bases removed from V and 2 bases from J, the gap between germline ends came to 10 bases. The CDR3 is 13 amino acids. CDR3 coding DNA: TGTGCCAGCAGCCCACCGGAGACCTACGAGCAGTACTTC. Protein: CASSPPETYEQYF.

The chain combines TRBV27 with TRBJ2-7; the match to TRBD1 covers 7 bases. Losses at the gene ends were 4 bases for V and 3 bases for J; bases not matched to a gene: 6. The CDR3 totals 14 residues. Germline V lookup: CDR1 MNHEY, CDR2 SMNVEV (reference sequence). The CDR3 nucleotides read TGTGCCAGCAGTTCAGGACAGGCCGACTACGAGCAGTACTTC. Translation gives CASSSGQADYEQYF.

This clone was recorded only once. The J gene is TRBJ1-2, the V gene TRBV28, with unresolved D. V was shortened by 2 bases and J by 2 bases, with 9 bases between the two germline ends. Germline V CDR1 and CDR2: MDHEN, SYDVKM. The CDR3 consists of 14 residues. CDR3 nucleotides: TGTGCCAGCAGTTTAAGGGCCGGGAACTATGGCTACACCTTC. Translated: CASSLRAGNYGYTF.

The V and J genes are TRBV7-9 and TRBJ2-7, with TRBD1 matching over 7 bases. V lost 3 bases, J lost 5 bases, and 7 bases stayed unmatched. Germline V gene data show CDR1 as SEHNR and CDR2 as FQNEAQ (reference sequence). The CDR3 totals 14 residues. CDR3 sequence: CASSFTGGQDEQYF. CDR3 sequence (DNA): TGTGCCAGCAGCTTTACAGGAGGACAGGACGAGCAGTACTTC.

The chain is built from TRBV27 and TRBJ2-7, with 8 bases aligning to TRBD2. The CDR3 extends over 14 amino acids. The germline CDR1 and CDR2 sequences are MNHEY and SMNVEV (reference sequence). With 5 bases clipped from V and 7 bases from J, the junction kept 10 bases outside the gene matches. CDR3 nucleotide sequence: TGTGCCAGCAGTCCCAAGCGGGAGACTCGAGAGCAGTACTTC. Translation: CASSPKRETREQYF.

The J gene is TRBJ1-1, the V gene TRBV25-1; 9 bases fit TRBD1. The length of the CDR3 is 15 residues. Germline V gene lookup returns CDR1 MGHDK and CDR2 SYGVNS. V trimming: 6 bases; J trimming: 3 bases; junction bases outside the gene matches: 8. CDR3 amino acids: CASRGQGWGDTEAFF. Here the CDR3 DNA reads TGTGCCAGCAGGGGACAGGGTTGGGGGGACACTGAAGCTTTCTTT.

The V gene is TRBV5-1, the J gene TRBJ1-1, with 7 bases aligning to TRBD1. This CDR3 is built from 16 residues. Per germline, CDR1 SGHRS and CDR2 YFSETQ. Losses at the gene ends were 3 bases for V and 4 bases for J; bases not matched to a gene: 12. For the CDR3, the DNA is TGCGCCAGCAGCTCTAGGAACATACAGGGGAGCACTGAAGCTTTCTTT. It encodes CASSSRNIQGSTEAFF.

The chain is built from TRBV11-2 and TRBJ2-7; 9 bases match TRBD1. Unmatched junction bases numbered 12, after V lost 2 bases and J lost 4 bases. The CDR3 is 17 amino acids. The germline V gene encodes CDR1 SGHAT and CDR2 FQNNGV. In DNA, the CDR3 is TGTGCCAGCAGCTTAATTAGCTCTGGGACAGGGTGGTACGAGCAGTACTTC. Amino acid sequence: CASSLISSGTGWYEQYF.

V gene TRBV14 combines with J gene TRBJ1-2; unclear D gene. This CDR3 region has 15 residues. The germline V and J ends were trimmed by 2 bases and 7 bases, with 17 bases remaining between them. Germline lookup yields CDR1 SGHDN and CDR2 FVKESK. The CDR3 DNA follows: TGTGCCAGCAGCCAAAACGGGAGGCGTGTGCGTGGCTACACCTTC. Its translation is CASSQNGRRVRGYTF. The complete variable domain, with remaining parts taken from reference TRBV14 and TRBJ1-2, reads EAGVTQFPSHSVIEKGQTVTLRCDPISGHDNLYWYRRVMGKEIKFLLHFVKESKQDESGMPNNRFLAERTGGTYSTLKVQPAELEDSGVYFCASSQNGRRVRGYTFGSGTRLTVV.

CDR3 amino acids: CASSVTSGQETQYF. In DNA, the CDR3 is TGCGCCAGCAGTGTAACTAGCGGACAAGAGACCCAGTACTTC. The rearrangement links TRBV10-1 to TRBJ2-5; 8 positions match TRBD2. Per germline, CDR1 WNHNN and CDR2 SYGVQD (reference sequence). This CDR3 has 14 residues. J was trimmed by 2 bases and V by 4 bases; bases with no gene match: 3.

This clone is a singleton in its sample. The V call is TRBV28, the J call TRBJ2-3; 9 positions agree with TRBD2. Germline V gene data show CDR1 as MDHEN and CDR2 as SYDVKM. The CDR3 extends over 15 amino acids. Trimming at V came to 5 bases and at J to 5 bases, leaving 8 bases not matched to a gene. The CDR3 nucleotides read TGTGCCAGCAGTCCCGGTGCTAGCGGGATAGATACGCAGTATTTT. This gives the protein CASSPGASGIDTQYF.

The V gene is TRBV5-1, the J gene TRBJ2-4; D is unresolved. V lost 0 bases, J lost 0 bases, and 7 bases lay in between. Germline loops: CDR1 SGHRS, CDR2 YFSETQ. This CDR3 is built from 15 residues. The CDR3 DNA reads as TGCGCCAGCAGCTTGGATCTTCAAGCCAAAAACATTCAGTACTTC. Protein product: CASSLDLQAKNIQYF. The full variable domain, its missing parts supplied by reference TRBV5-1 and TRBJ2-4, is KAGVTQTPRYLIKTRGQQVTLSCSPISGHRSVSWYQQTPGQGLQFLFEYFSETQRNKGNFPGRFSGRQFSNSRSEMNVSTLELGDSALYLCASSLDLQAKNIQYFGAGTRLSVL.

About this clone itself: An end of the junction differs from the germline gene, which may be a read error. The genes are TRBV7-2 and TRBJ2-1; tentative D call: TRBD2 (6 bases). CDR3 size: 13 residues. Germline V gene lookup returns CDR1 SGHTA and CDR2 FQGNSA. CDR3 sequence: CASSSGRLVSRLF. Written as DNA, the CDR3 is TGTGCCAGCAGCTCCGGAAGACTAGTTTCGAGGCTCTTC.

The chain combines TRBV2 with TRBJ2-2; D is undetermined. Germline V CDR1 and CDR2: SNHLY, FYNNEI. Trimming took 3 bases from V and 8 from J, leaving 4 bases between them. This CDR3 has 11 residues. The CDR3 reads CASSDRGELFF. The CDR3 coding sequence is TGTGCCAGCAGTGATCGGGGGGAGCTGTTTTTT.

CDR3 nucleotides: TGTGCCAGCAGCCCTGGGGAAGGTTGGCGCTTCTTT. Its protein is CASSPGEGWRFF. This rearrangement joins TRBV11-2 to TRBJ1-1; D gene ambiguous. The V and J ends lost 5 bases and 14 bases respectively, with 18 bases between them. CDR1 is SGHAT and CDR2 is FQNNGV in the germline V gene. The CDR3 totals 12 residues.

This sequence joins TRBV11-3 and TRBJ2-1; TRBD2 matches at 7 bases. Germline-derived CDR1 and CDR2 are SGHNT and YENEEA. The CDR3 sequence is 12 residues long. The V segment lost 4 bases and the J segment 7 bases; nucleotides outside the gene matches: 1. The CDR3 region has the DNA TGTGCCAGCAGCTCCGGGAGGAATGAGCAGTTCTTC. Amino acid sequence: CASSSGRNEQFF.

This CDR3 is CASSESGTGTYEQYF. The CDR3 DNA sequence: TGCGCCAGCAGTGAAAGCGGGACTGGCACCTACGAGCAGTACTTC. The chain combines TRBV10-2 with TRBJ2-7; TRBD2 aligns across 7 bases. Trimming at V came to 3 bases and at J to 2 bases, leaving 7 bases not matched to a gene. The CDR3 has 15 amino acids. Looked up from germline, CDR1 is WSHSY and CDR2 is SAAADI.

CDR3 in DNA: TGTGCCACCAGCCCCCCAGGGTCAGTGGACTATGGCTACACCTTC. This encodes CATSPPGSVDYGYTF. V is TRBV15 and J is TRBJ1-2; D perhaps matches TRBD1 (5 bases). The CDR3 is made up of 15 amino acids. Germline V lookup: CDR1 LNHNV, CDR2 YYDKDF (reference sequence). The V and J ends lost 5 bases and 3 bases respectively, with 16 bases between them.

The chain recombines TRBV6-4 with TRBJ2-2, with 9 bases lining up with TRBD2. V lost 0 bases, J lost 4 bases, and 15 bases stayed unmatched. Germline CDR1 is MRHNA and CDR2 is SNTAGT. This CDR3 region has 20 residues. The CDR3 coding sequence is TGTGCCAGCAGTGACTCGTACATCGCGCTAGCGGGACGATCCACCGGGGAGCTGTTTTTT. This sequence encodes CASSDSYIALAGRSTGELFF.

The V gene is TRBV19, the J gene TRBJ2-7; D not resolved. There are 13 residues in the CDR3. Looked up from germline, CDR1 is LNHDA and CDR2 is SQIVND (reference sequence). V gave up 3 bases and J gave up 5 bases, with 11 bases separating them. The CDR3 protein is CASSIHLGHEQYF. The DNA for the CDR3 is TGTGCCAGTAGTATCCATCTCGGTCACGAGCAGTACTTC.

V and J are TRBV5-1 and TRBJ2-2; 12 bases agree with TRBD2. The CDR3 runs to 17 residues. Losses at the gene ends were 4 bases for V and 3 bases for J; bases not matched to a gene: 7. Germline assignment: CDR1 SGHRS and CDR2 YFSETQ. The CDR3 region is CASSPRLAGDDTGELFF. As DNA, the CDR3 is TGCGCCAGCAGCCCTCGACTAGCGGGAGACGACACCGGGGAGCTGTTTTTT.

The CDR3, as DNA: TGTGCCAGCAGTTTGGTAACAGGGGTGGGATACGAGCAGTACTTC. Translation: CASSLVTGVGYEQYF. The chain combines TRBV27 with TRBJ2-7, with 7 nucleotides matching TRBD1. This CDR3 is built from 15 residues. Germline lookup yields CDR1 MNHEY and CDR2 SMNVEV (reference sequence). V lost 3 bases, J lost 4 bases, and 9 bases stayed unmatched.

J is TRBJ2-5 and V is TRBV11-2; either TRBD1 or TRBD2 may fit D (5 bases each). Germline V lookup: CDR1 SGHAT, CDR2 FQNNGV. The CDR3 consists of 17 residues. Trimming shortened V by 0 bases and J by 5 bases, and 19 bases separated the two germline ends. The CDR3 sequence: CASSLDYGKRGRETQYF. Written as DNA, the CDR3 is TGTGCCAGCAGCTTAGATTACGGGAAAAGGGGAAGGGAGACCCAGTACTTC.

This clone appeared a single time. This chain connects TRBV25-1 to TRBJ2-3, with 7 nucleotides matching TRBD1. Germline assignment: CDR1 MGHDK and CDR2 SYGVNS. Unmatched junction bases numbered 13, after V lost 3 bases and J lost 1 base. CDR3 length equals 18 residues. This chain's CDR3 is CASSDQQRDSRGTDTQYF. The CDR3 coding sequence is TGTGCCAGCAGTGACCAGCAAAGGGACAGCCGGGGCACAGATACGCAGTATTTT.